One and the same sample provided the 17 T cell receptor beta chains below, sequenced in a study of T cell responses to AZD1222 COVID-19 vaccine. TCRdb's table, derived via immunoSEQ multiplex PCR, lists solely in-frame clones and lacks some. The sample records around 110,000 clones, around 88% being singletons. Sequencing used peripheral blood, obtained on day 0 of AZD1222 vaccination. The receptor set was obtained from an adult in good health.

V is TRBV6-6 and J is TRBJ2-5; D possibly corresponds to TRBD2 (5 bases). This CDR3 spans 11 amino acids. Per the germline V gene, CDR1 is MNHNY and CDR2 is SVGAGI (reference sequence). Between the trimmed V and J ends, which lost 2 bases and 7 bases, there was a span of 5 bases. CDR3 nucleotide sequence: TGTGCCAGCAGTTACGAGGGGACCCAGTACTTC. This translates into CASSYEGTQYF.

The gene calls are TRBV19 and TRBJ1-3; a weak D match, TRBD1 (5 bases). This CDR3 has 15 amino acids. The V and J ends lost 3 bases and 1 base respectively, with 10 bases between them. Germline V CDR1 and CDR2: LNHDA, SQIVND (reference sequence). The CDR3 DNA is TGTGCCAGTAGTATCGGGACGAGGTCTGGAAACACCATATATTTT. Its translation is CASSIGTRSGNTIYF.

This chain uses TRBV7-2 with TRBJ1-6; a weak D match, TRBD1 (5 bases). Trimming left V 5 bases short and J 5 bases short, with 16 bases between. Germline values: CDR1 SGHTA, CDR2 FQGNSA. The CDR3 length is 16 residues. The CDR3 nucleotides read TGTGCCAGCAGCCAGTTCAGGCCAGGGAATAATTCACCCCTCCACTTT. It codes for CASSQFRPGNNSPLHF.

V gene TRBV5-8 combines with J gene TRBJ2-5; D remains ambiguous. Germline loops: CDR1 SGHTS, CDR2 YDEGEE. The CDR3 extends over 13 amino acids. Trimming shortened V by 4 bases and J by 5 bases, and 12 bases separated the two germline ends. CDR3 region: CASSPASRETQYF. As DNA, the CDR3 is TGTGCCAGCAGCCCGGCCAGCCGTGAGACCCAGTACTTC.

The CDR3 DNA reads as TGTGCCAGCAGCCACCGACGGAATCTAGCCAAAAACATTCAGTACTTC. Translated: CASSHRRNLAKNIQYF. This chain links TRBV3-1 (or the pseudogene TRBV3-2) with TRBJ2-4; D call uncertain. The V end lost 3 bases, the J end lost 0 bases, and 12 bases lay between the germline ends. Germline assignment: CDR1 LGHDT and CDR2 YNNKEL (reference sequence). CDR3 length: 16 amino acids.

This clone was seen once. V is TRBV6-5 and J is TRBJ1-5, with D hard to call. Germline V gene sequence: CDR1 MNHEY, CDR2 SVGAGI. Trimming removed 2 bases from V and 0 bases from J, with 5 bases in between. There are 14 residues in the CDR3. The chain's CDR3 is CASSYLYSNQPQHF. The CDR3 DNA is TGTGCCAGCAGTTACCTATATAGCAATCAGCCCCAGCATTTT.

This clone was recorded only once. CDR3 residues: CASSPGPNQETQYF. The CDR3 bases are TGTGCCAGCAGCCCGGGACCCAACCAAGAGACCCAGTACTTC. This chain links TRBV11-3 with TRBJ2-5; D might be TRBD1 or TRBD2, each matching 5 bases. V lost 5 bases and J 0 bases, leaving 10 bases between the germline ends. Germline V lookup: CDR1 SGHNT, CDR2 YENEEA. This CDR3 region has 14 residues.

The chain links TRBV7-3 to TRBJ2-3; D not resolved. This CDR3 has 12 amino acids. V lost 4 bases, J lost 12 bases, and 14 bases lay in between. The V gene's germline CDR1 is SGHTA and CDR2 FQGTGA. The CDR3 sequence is CASSSDLSHQYF. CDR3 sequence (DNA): TGTGCCAGCAGCTCAGACTTGAGTCACCAGTATTTT.

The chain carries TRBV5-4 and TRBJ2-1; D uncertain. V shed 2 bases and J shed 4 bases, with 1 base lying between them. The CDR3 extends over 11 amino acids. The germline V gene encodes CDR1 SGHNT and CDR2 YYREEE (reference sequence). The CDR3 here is CASSFYNEQFF. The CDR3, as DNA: TGTGCCAGCAGCTTTTACAATGAGCAGTTCTTC.

This CDR3 is CASSEARQGATGTGELFF. The CDR3 nucleotides are TGTGCCAGCAGTGAAGCGCGGCAGGGGGCAACAGGCACCGGGGAGCTGTTTTTT. This chain links TRBV6-1 with TRBJ2-2; 8 bases fit TRBD1. CDR1 and CDR2 from the germline V gene are MNHNS and SASEGT. The trim removed 0 bases at V and 4 bases at J, leaving 10 bases unmatched. This CDR3 has 18 amino acids.

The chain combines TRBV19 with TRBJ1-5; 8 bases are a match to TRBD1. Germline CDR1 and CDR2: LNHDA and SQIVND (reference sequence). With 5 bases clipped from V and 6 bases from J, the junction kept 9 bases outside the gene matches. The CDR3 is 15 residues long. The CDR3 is CASSGPGQAFQPQHF. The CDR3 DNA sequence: TGTGCCAGTAGTGGGCCGGGACAGGCCTTTCAGCCCCAGCATTTT.

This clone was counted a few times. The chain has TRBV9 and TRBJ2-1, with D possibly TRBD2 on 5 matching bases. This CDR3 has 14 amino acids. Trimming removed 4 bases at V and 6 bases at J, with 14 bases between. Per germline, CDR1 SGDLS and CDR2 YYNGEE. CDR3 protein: CASSFLGSPNEQFF. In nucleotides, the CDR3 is TGTGCCAGCAGCTTCCTGGGGAGCCCCAATGAGCAGTTCTTC.

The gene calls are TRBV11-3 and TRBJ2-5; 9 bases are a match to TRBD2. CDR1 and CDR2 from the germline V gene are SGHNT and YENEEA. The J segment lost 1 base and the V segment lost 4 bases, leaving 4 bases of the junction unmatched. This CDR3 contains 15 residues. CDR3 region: CASSSGTSLQETQYF. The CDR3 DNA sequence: TGTGCCAGCAGCTCCGGGACTAGCCTCCAAGAGACCCAGTACTTC.

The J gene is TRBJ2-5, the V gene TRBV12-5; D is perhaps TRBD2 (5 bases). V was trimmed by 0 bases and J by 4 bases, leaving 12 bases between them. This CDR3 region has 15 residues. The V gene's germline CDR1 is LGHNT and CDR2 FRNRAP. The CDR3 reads CASGLVVWRIETQYF. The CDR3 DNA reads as TGTGCTAGTGGTTTGGTAGTCTGGAGGATAGAGACCCAGTACTTC.

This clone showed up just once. The CDR3 bases are TGCGCCAGCAGCTGGGAGGGGGACTATGGCTACACCTTC. Its protein product is CASSWEGDYGYTF. The chain has TRBV5-1 and TRBJ1-2, with D tentatively TRBD1 (6 bases). Germline V gene sequence: CDR1 SGHRS, CDR2 YFSETQ. This CDR3 is 13 amino acids long. V lost 3 bases and J 3 bases, leaving 9 bases between the germline ends.

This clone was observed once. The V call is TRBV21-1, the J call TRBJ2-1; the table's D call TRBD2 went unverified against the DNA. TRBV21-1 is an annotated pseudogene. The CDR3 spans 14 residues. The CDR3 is CASSNGGLTNEQFF. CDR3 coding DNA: TGTGCCAGCAGCAATGGGGGACTAACCAATGAGCAGTTCTTC.

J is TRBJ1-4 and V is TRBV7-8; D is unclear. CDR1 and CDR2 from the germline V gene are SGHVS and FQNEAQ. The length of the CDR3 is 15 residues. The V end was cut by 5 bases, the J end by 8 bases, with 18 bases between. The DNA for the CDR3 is TGTGCCAGCAGCACTAGAAGTGTCCAGAGGGAAAAACTGTTTTTT. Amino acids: CASSTRSVQREKLFF.